Listed below are T cell receptor beta chains from one sample, sequenced in a study of cytomegalovirus exposure and HLA in healthy donors. Profiling relied on immunoSEQ multiplex PCR, and the TCRdb table lists in-frame clones only, not all of them. The sample records about 110,000 clones, around two thirds being singletons. What was sequenced was PBMCs. The receptors come from a man aged 25 to 40 in good health and CMV-seropositive. The CDR3 runs from the conserved cysteine through the conserved F or W. D genes are given only for firm matches. Size is stated for part of the rows, as once, few or many counts, or as a class when the clone is expanded.

j_call d_call clone_size v_call cdr3_aa cdr3_nt
TRBJ1-3 TRBD1 . TRBV7-9 CASSTPTGTGNTIYF TGTGCCAGCAGCACCCCGACAGGGACTGGAAACACCATATATTTT
TRBJ1-1 TRBD1 few TRBV11-2 CASSSVTGTHPEAFF TGTGCCAGCAGCTCGGTGACAGGGACGCACCCTGAAGCTTTCTTT
TRBJ1-2 . . TRBV7-8 CASSQWGANYGYTF TGTGCCAGCAGCCAGTGGGGAGCTAACTATGGCTACACCTTC
TRBJ2-7 TRBD2 . TRBV4-2 CASSQDSPAGGLIREQYF TGTGCCAGCAGCCAAGATAGTCCAGCGGGGGGACTAATCCGCGAGCAGTACTTC
TRBJ2-1 TRBD2 once TRBV5-1 CASTSGLAVEQFF TGCGCCAGCACCTCGGGACTAGCTGTTGAGCAGTTCTTC
TRBJ2-3 . . TRBV6-1 CAGKRGGTDTQYF TGTGCCGGCAAACGGGGTGGGACAGATACGCAGTATTTT
TRBJ1-3 TRBD1 few TRBV5-1 CASSLGQGANTIYF TGCGCCAGCAGCTTGGGACAGGGGGCGAACACCATATATTTT
TRBJ1-2 . . TRBV18 CASRRTEEGYTF TGTGCCAGCCGAAGGACAGAAGAAGGCTACACCTTC
TRBJ1-5 . . TRBV7-2 CASSSSRGAGNQPQHF TGTGCCAGCAGCTCAAGCAGGGGAGCGGGCAATCAGCCCCAGCATTTT
TRBJ1-2 . . TRBV28 CASSSPTNYGYTF TGTGCCAGCAGTTCACCTACTAACTATGGCTACACCTTC
TRBJ2-3 . . TRBV5-1 CASSEGGGSSTDTQYF TGCGCCAGCTCAGAAGGGGGGGGTAGTAGCACAGATACGCAGTATTTT